This T cell receptor beta chain was documented in a study of shared clonotypes between healthy human individuals. Study background: Sampling drew on donors who were two women and a few men aged 18 to 49. Findings and limits, study-wide: Generally, estimated richness proved larger in naive subsets than it did in memory subsets.

The CDR3 length is 19 residues. Germline CDR1 MNHEY, CDR2 SMNVEV (reference sequence). V lost 5 bases, J lost 2 bases, and 22 bases lay in between. TCRdb's copy holds only in-frame clones and misses some; the assay was immunoSEQ multiplex PCR. The sample holds about 2.3 million clones; more than 80% are singletons and the top ten take 0.39%. This clone was seen a single time. The target antigen is unknown. Source material: naive CD4+ T cells from PBMCs. Noted subset: CD45RA+ positively selected. The sequence was obtained from a man aged 18 to 30 in good health. Some clones in this sample may be carry-over from other donors' samples. This rearrangement joins TRBV27 to TRBJ2-6; a possible D gene is TRBD1 (6 bases). CDR3 coding DNA: TGTGCCAGCAGTCCGAGGGAACAGGGCTGGGGACCTGGGGCCAACGTCCTGACTTTC. Translated: CASSPREQGWGPGANVLTF.